This entry lists 27 T cell receptor beta chains sequenced from one sample in a study of OX40 agonist ivuxolimab in advanced cancers. Assay: immunoSEQ multiplex PCR; the TCRdb copy retains only in-frame clones and omits some. The sample has roughly 120,000 clones, 85% to 95% seen once. The specimen comprised CD4+ or CD8+ T cells sorted from blood, sampled in a trial of the OX40 agonist ivuxolimab. The source of these receptors is an adult with an advanced solid tumor such as melanoma, head and neck, liver or kidney cancer.

This chain joins TRBV9 and TRBJ2-1; no clear D. CDR3 size: 14 residues. The V gene lost 0 bases and the J gene lost 5 bases, with 9 bases spanning the gap. The germline CDR1 and CDR2 sequences are SGDLS and YYNGEE. CDR3 in amino acids: CASSVVSANNEQFF. For the CDR3, the DNA is TGTGCCAGCAGCGTAGTCAGCGCCAACAATGAGCAGTTCTTC. Full variable domain (rest looked up from reference TRBV9 and TRBJ2-1): DSGVTQTPKHLITATGQRVTLRCSPRSGDLSVYWYQQSLDQGLQFLIQYYNGEERAKGNILERFSAQQFPDLHSELNLSSLELGDSALYFCASSVVSANNEQFFGPGTRLTVL.

The V gene is TRBV6-1, the J gene TRBJ1-1, with D perhaps matching TRBD1 (5 bases). The CDR3 consists of 17 residues. Germline values: CDR1 MNHNS, CDR2 SASEGT. Trimming cost V 2 bases and J 2 bases, with 18 bases left between them. The CDR3 nucleotides are TGTGCCAGCAGTGAAAACCGGGACTGGAGGAGAAACACTGAAGCTTTCTTT. Its translation: CASSENRDWRRNTEAFF.

This clone was observed a handful of times. The chain has TRBV11-2 and TRBJ1-2; D might be TRBD1 (5 bases). From germline, CDR1 is SGHAT and CDR2 FQNNGV. The CDR3 covers 15 residues. The V end was cut by 5 bases, the J end by 2 bases, with 15 bases between. The DNA of the CDR3 is TGTGCCAGCAGCAATTTGACAGACTTGAACTATGGCTACACCTTC. This sequence encodes CASSNLTDLNYGYTF. The entire variable domain, with the rest obtained from reference TRBV11-2 and TRBJ1-2, is as follows: EAGVAQSPRYKIIEKRQSVAFWCNPISGHATLYWYQQILGQGPKLLIQFQNNGVVDDSQLPKDRFSAERLKGVDSTLKIQPAKLEDSAVYLCASSNLTDLNYGYTFGSGTRLTVV.

J is TRBJ1-6 and V is TRBV7-3; 8 bases match TRBD1. J lost 7 bases, V lost 2 bases, and 4 bases had no gene match. The CDR3 loop spans 15 amino acids. Germline CDR1 is SGHTA and CDR2 is FQGTGA. CDR3 coding DNA: TGTGCCAGCAGCTTAGGGGGACAGGAGAATTCACCCCTCCACTTT. The encoded protein is CASSLGGQENSPLHF.

The CDR3 sequence is CASSVGRTLNTDTQYF. The DNA for the CDR3 is TGTGCCAGCAGCGTAGGGAGAACTTTAAACACAGATACGCAGTATTTT. V is TRBV9 and J is TRBJ2-3; unclear D gene. CDR1 and CDR2 (germline): SGDLS, YYNGEE. The V and J ends lost 0 bases and 2 bases respectively, with 13 bases between them. This CDR3 has 16 residues.

The chain joins TRBV11-2 to TRBJ1-2; D uncertain. CDR1 is SGHAT and CDR2 is FQNNGV in the germline V gene. The CDR3 has 12 amino acids. Trimming took 5 bases from V and 1 from J, leaving 5 bases between them. This CDR3 reads CASSPDNYGYTF. CDR3 in DNA: TGTGCCAGCAGCCCTGATAACTATGGCTACACCTTC.

A single count supports this clone. The CDR3 reads CASRSGTDTQYF. CDR3 sequence (DNA): TGCGCCAGCAGATCAGGGACAGATACGCAGTATTTT. This chain uses TRBV5-1 with TRBJ2-3; perhaps TRBD1 as D (5 bases). The CDR3 runs 12 residues. CDR1 SGHRS and CDR2 YFSETQ come from the germline V gene. V was clipped by 5 bases and J by 3 bases, with 7 bases between them.

The chain uses TRBV23-1 and TRBJ2-3; 8 positions match TRBD1. TRBV23-1 is given ORF status, its function remaining uncertain. The trim removed 7 bases at V and 1 base at J, leaving 19 bases unmatched. This CDR3 is built from 19 residues. CDR3: CASNKAWTGLAICTDTQYF. CDR3 nucleotide sequence: TGCGCCAGCAACAAAGCTTGGACAGGGTTAGCGATCTGCACAGATACGCAGTATTTT.

This chain links TRBV5-1 with TRBJ2-1, with TRBD2 identical over 9 bases. V lost 1 base, J lost 6 bases, and 5 bases stayed unmatched. CDR3 size: 15 residues. Looked up from germline, CDR1 is SGHRS and CDR2 is YFSETQ. CDR3 loop: CASSLTTSGFNEQFF. The CDR3, as DNA: TGCGCCAGCAGCTTGACGACTAGCGGTTTCAATGAGCAGTTCTTC.

V usage is TRBV16 and J usage is TRBJ2-1, with unresolved D. CDR3 length: 14 amino acids. Germline V gives CDR1 KGHSY, CDR2 FQNENV. V shed 4 bases and J shed 6 bases, with 13 bases lying between them. CDR3 in DNA: TGTGCCAGCAGCCCCGCCCGGACCGCCAATGAGCAGTTCTTC. Protein: CASSPARTANEQFF.

The gene calls are TRBV7-8 and TRBJ1-5; 7 positions match TRBD1. V was clipped by 5 bases and J by 3 bases; unmatched bases: 13. The CDR3 has 17 amino acids. In germline, CDR1 is SGHVS, CDR2 FQNEAQ. The CDR3 loop reads CASSPYDRARINQPQHF. The DNA of the CDR3 is TGTGCCAGCAGCCCGTACGACAGGGCGAGAATCAATCAGCCCCAGCATTTT.

The chain uses TRBV5-8 and TRBJ1-5; possible D gene TRBD1, 5 bases. CDR1 is SGHTS, CDR2 YDEGEE, per germline. The CDR3 extends over 15 amino acids. Trimming shortened V by 1 base and J by 1 base, and 9 bases separated the two germline ends. The CDR3 DNA reads as TGTGCCAGCAGCTTGACAGGAGACAGCAATCAGCCCCAGCATTTT. As protein: CASSLTGDSNQPQHF. The complete variable domain, with remaining parts taken from reference TRBV5-8 and TRBJ1-5, reads EAGVTQSPTHLIKTRGQQATLRCSPISGHTSVYWYQQALGLGLQFLLWYDEGEERNRGNFPPRFSGRQFPNYSSELNVNALELEDSALYLCASSLTGDSNQPQHFGDGTRLSIL.

DNA for the CDR3: TGTGCCAGCAGCGGGAGCCGGAATCTCGCCGATTCACCCCTCCACTTT. Protein: CASSGSRNLADSPLHF. The genes are TRBV9 and TRBJ1-6; D unclear. The CDR3 covers 16 residues. Trimming cost V 3 bases and J 8 bases, with 18 bases left between them. CDR1 is SGDLS and CDR2 is YYNGEE in the germline V gene.

V is TRBV27 and J is TRBJ2-2; D is undetermined. The CDR3 is 15 amino acids. Germline CDR1 MNHEY, CDR2 SMNVEV (reference sequence). Trimming cost V 3 bases and J 0 bases, with 8 bases left between them. This CDR3 reads CASSFSTANTGELFF. CDR3 nucleotide sequence: TGTGCCAGCAGTTTCAGCACAGCGAACACCGGGGAGCTGTTTTTT.

V is TRBV5-1 and J is TRBJ1-6, with D possibly TRBD1 on 5 matching bases. This CDR3 contains 15 residues. From germline, CDR1 is SGHRS and CDR2 YFSETQ. The V end was cut by 3 bases, the J end by 10 bases, with 17 bases between. CDR3 in amino acids: CASSSSLGLASPLHF. In DNA form, the CDR3 reads TGCGCCAGCAGCTCATCCCTGGGACTTGCCTCACCCCTCCACTTT.

J is TRBJ2-5 and V is TRBV7-9; TRBD1 might be the D (6 bases). The CDR3 runs to 14 residues. The V end was cut by 7 bases, the J end by 4 bases, with 16 bases between. Germline assignment: CDR1 SEHNR and CDR2 FQNEAQ (reference sequence). CDR3 in DNA: TGTGCCAGCACCGCTATTGTACAGGGAGAGACCCAGTACTTC. Amino acids: CASTAIVQGETQYF.

This clone was detected once. The genes are TRBV5-6 and TRBJ1-2; 7 bases are shared with TRBD1. CDR1 SGHDT and CDR2 YYEEEE come from the germline V gene. Trimming removed 2 bases from V and 0 bases from J; junction bases left unmatched: 10. The CDR3 totals 17 residues. The CDR3, as DNA: TGTGCCAGCAGCTTCGAGACAGGGCCCCTGTCTAACTATGGCTACACCTTC. Protein product: CASSFETGPLSNYGYTF.

This chain joins TRBV9 and TRBJ2-7; 8 nucleotides match TRBD1. Per the germline V gene, CDR1 is SGDLS and CDR2 is YYNGEE. V lost 3 bases and J lost 3; bases outside the gene matches: 5. The CDR3 covers 14 residues. The CDR3 DNA follows: TGTGCCAGCAGCGGTGGACAGGGCGTCTACGAGCAGTACTTC. Its translation: CASSGGQGVYEQYF.

The chain is built from TRBV5-1 and TRBJ2-1; TRBD1 matches at 8 bases. The V gene's germline CDR1 is SGHRS and CDR2 YFSETQ. V trimming: 0 bases; J trimming: 6 bases; junction bases outside the gene matches: 5. The CDR3 spans 15 residues. CDR3 loop: CASSLGPGGLNEQFF. The CDR3 nucleotides read TGCGCCAGCAGCTTGGGTCCAGGGGGCCTCAATGAGCAGTTCTTC.

The gene calls are TRBV5-4 and TRBJ2-5; D uncertain. This CDR3 is built from 12 residues. Between the trimmed V and J ends, which lost 0 bases and 7 bases, there was a span of 7 bases. CDR1 is SGHNT, CDR2 YYREEE, per germline (reference sequence). The CDR3 reads CASSLALGTQYF. The CDR3 nucleotides read TGTGCCAGCAGCTTGGCGCTCGGGACCCAGTACTTC.

This rearrangement joins TRBV28 to TRBJ1-4; D gene unclear. Trimming shortened V by 5 bases and J by 0 bases, and 4 bases separated the two germline ends. Germline V CDR1 and CDR2: MDHEN, SYDVKM. This CDR3 has 13 amino acids. This CDR3 reads CASSTTTNEKLFF. The CDR3 bases are TGTGCCAGCAGTACAACAACTAATGAAAAACTGTTTTTT.

This sequence joins TRBV18 and TRBJ1-1; D remains ambiguous. Germline loops: CDR1 KGHSH, CDR2 LQKENI. The CDR3 is made up of 13 amino acids. V dropped 7 bases and J dropped 0 bases, with 9 bases sitting between them. CDR3 DNA sequence: TGTGCCAGCTTTCCCTCAATGAACACTGAAGCTTTCTTT. It yields the protein CASFPSMNTEAFF.

The chain couples TRBV5-1 to TRBJ1-1, with 9 bases aligning to TRBD1. Germline trimming cut 3 bases from V and 1 base from J; bases unmatched to any gene: 4. The CDR3 sequence is 15 residues long. CDR1 and CDR2 (germline): SGHRS, YFSETQ. DNA of the CDR3: TGCGCCAGCAGCTCATCGACAGGGGGGAACACTGAAGCTTTCTTT. It translates to CASSSSTGGNTEAFF.

Comment on this clone: One end of the junction is discordant with germline, which a read error may explain. The rearrangement joins TRBV6-1 to TRBJ2-7; 7 bases match TRBD1. The germline CDR1 and CDR2 sequences are MNHNS and SASEGT. The CDR3 is 14 residues long. The DNA of the CDR3 is TGTGCCAGCAGTTCAGCCGGGACAGCCTCATCGGTGGACTTC. Translating gives CASSSAGTASSVDF.

The chain combines TRBV19 with TRBJ2-1; 9 bases align to TRBD1. CDR1 and CDR2 (germline): LNHDA, SQIVND (reference sequence). The ends lost 5 bases at V and 2 bases at J; junction bases unmatched: 7. CDR3 length equals 16 residues. CDR3 region: CASSWDRAGTYNEQFF. The CDR3 region has the DNA TGTGCCAGTAGTTGGGACAGGGCTGGAACCTACAATGAGCAGTTCTTC.

The chain joins TRBV9 to TRBJ2-3; possible D gene TRBD2, 6 bases. V shed 0 bases and J shed 2 bases, with 7 bases lying between them. Germline assignment: CDR1 SGDLS and CDR2 YYNGEE. This CDR3 is 14 amino acids long. This CDR3 reads CASSVAGLTDTQYF. The CDR3, as DNA: TGTGCCAGCAGCGTAGCGGGACTCACAGATACGCAGTATTTT.

The genes are TRBV28 and TRBJ1-3, with a weak D call TRBD1 (5 bases). The CDR3 spans 15 residues. CDR1 MDHEN and CDR2 SYDVKM come from the germline V gene. V was shortened by 4 bases and J by 2 bases, with 12 bases between the two germline ends. DNA of the CDR3: TGTGCCAGCAGTTCGGGGGGGAGCACTGGAAACACCATATATTTT. The encoded protein is CASSSGGSTGNTIYF.